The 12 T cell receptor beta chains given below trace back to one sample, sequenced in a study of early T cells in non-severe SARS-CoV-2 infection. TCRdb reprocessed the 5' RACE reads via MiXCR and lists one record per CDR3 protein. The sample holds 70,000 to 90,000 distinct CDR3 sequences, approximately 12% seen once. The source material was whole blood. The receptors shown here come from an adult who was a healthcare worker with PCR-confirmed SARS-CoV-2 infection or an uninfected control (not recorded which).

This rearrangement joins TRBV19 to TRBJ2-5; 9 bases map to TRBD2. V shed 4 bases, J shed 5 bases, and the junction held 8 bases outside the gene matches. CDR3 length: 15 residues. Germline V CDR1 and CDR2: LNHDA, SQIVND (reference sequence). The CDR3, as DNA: TGTGCCAGTAGTACGGGCCTAGCGGGAAAGGAGACCCAGTACTTC. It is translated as CASSTGLAGKETQYF.

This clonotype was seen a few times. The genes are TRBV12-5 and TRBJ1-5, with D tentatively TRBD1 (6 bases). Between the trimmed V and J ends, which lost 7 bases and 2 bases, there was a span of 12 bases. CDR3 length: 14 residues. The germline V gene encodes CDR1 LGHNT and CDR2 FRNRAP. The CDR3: CASALSGGNQPQHF. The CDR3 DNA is TGTGCTAGTGCTCTCTCAGGGGGCAATCAGCCCCAGCATTTT.

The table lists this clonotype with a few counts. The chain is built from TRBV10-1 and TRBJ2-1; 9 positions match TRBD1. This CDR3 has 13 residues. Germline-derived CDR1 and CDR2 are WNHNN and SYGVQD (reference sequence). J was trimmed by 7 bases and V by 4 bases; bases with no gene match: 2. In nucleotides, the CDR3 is TGCGCCAGCAGTGGGGACAGGGTAAATGAGCAGTTCTTC. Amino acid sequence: CASSGDRVNEQFF.

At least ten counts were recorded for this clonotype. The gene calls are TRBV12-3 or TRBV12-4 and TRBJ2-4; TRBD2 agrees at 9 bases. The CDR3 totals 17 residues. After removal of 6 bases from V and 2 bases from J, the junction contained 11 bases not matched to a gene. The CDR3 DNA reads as TGTGCCAGCAGGCCCCCCTCTAGCGGGGTGACCAAAAACATTCAGTACTTC. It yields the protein CASRPPSSGVTKNIQYF.

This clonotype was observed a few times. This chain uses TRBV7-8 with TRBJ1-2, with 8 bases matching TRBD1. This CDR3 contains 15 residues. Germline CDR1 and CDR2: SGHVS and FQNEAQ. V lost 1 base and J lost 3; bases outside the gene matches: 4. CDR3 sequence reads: CASSLGSGGHYGYTF. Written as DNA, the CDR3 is TGTGCCAGCAGCTTAGGGTCAGGGGGCCACTATGGCTACACCTTC.

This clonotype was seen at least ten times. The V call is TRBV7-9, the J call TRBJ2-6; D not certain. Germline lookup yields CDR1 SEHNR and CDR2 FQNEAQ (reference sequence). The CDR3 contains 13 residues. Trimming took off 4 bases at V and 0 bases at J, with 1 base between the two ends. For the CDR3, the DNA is TGTGCCAGCAGCTCCTCTGGGGCCAACGTCCTGACTTTC. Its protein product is CASSSSGANVLTF.

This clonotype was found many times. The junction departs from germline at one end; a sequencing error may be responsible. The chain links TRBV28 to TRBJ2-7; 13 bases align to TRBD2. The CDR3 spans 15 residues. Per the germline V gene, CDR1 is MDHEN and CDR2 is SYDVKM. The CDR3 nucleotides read TGTGCCAGCAGTCCTGGGGGGACTAGCGGGAAGACGCCCCTCTTC. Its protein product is CASSPGGTSGKTPLF.

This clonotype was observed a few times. The CDR3 region has the DNA TGTGCCAGCAGTGTACTACAAGAGGGCTACACCTTC. This encodes CASSVLQEGYTF. The rearrangement joins TRBV2 to TRBJ1-2, with D uncertain. V gave up 4 bases and J gave up 8 bases, with 11 bases separating them. The CDR3 is 12 amino acids. The V gene's germline CDR1 is SNHLY and CDR2 FYNNEI. Drawing the rest from reference TRBV2 and TRBJ1-2, the complete variable domain is EPEVTQTPSHQVTQMGQEVILRCVPISNHLYFYWYRQILGQKVEFLVSFYNNEISEKSEIFDDQFSVERPDGSNFTLKIRSTKLEDSAMYFCASSVLQEGYTFGSGTRLTVV.

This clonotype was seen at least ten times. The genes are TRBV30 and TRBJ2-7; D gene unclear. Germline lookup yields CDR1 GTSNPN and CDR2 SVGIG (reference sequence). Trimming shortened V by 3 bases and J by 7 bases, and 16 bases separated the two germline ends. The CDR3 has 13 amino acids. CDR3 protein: CAWSSSSRGEQYF. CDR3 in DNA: TGTGCCTGGAGCTCCTCCTCCCGTGGGGAGCAGTACTTC.

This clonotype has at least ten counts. CDR3 region: CSVTGGQETQYF. DNA for the CDR3: TGCAGCGTGACAGGGGGCCAAGAGACCCAGTACTTC. The gene calls are TRBV29-1 and TRBJ2-5; TRBD1 aligns across 9 bases. V lost 6 bases and J lost 1; bases outside the gene matches: 0. CDR1 is SQVTM and CDR2 is ANQGSEA in the germline V gene. The CDR3 covers 12 residues.

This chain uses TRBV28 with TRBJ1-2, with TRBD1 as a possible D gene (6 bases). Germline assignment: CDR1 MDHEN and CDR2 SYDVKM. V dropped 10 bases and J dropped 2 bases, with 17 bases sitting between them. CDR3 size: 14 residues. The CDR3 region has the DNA TGTGCCAACACCCTCCTCGACAGGAACTATGGCTACACCTTC. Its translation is CANTLLDRNYGYTF.

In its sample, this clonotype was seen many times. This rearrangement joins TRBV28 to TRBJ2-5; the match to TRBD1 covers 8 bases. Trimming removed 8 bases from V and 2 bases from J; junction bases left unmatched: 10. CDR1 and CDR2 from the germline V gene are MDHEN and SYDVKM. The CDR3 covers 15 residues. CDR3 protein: CASAWDRRIQETQYF. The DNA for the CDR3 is TGTGCCAGCGCTTGGGACAGGAGAATTCAAGAGACCCAGTACTTC.